These T cell receptor beta chains were read from a single sample in a study of T cells after yellow fever vaccination. TCRdb re-analysed the 5' RACE reads in MiXCR, keeping a single row per CDR3 protein. The data hold just under 600,000 distinct CDR3 sequences, with approximately 15% observed a single time. The source was PBMCs, collected on the day of the yellow fever booster vaccination. The source of these receptors is a young man who received the YFV17D yellow fever vaccine. Each CDR3 is given with its conserved first and last residue. D genes are given only for firm matches. The listing skips clone size in some rows; elsewhere it reads once, few, many or a size class.

d_gene	abundance	j_gene	v_gene	CDR3nt	CDR3aa
TRBD1	-	TRBJ1-3	TRBV12-3/TRBV12-4	TGTGCCAGCAGGCCGACAGGGGCTGGAAACACCATATATTTT	CASRPTGAGNTIYF
-	-	TRBJ2-5	TRBV7-3	TGTGCCAGCAGCTCCTCGATTGGAGAGACCCAGTACTTC	CASSSSIGETQYF
-	few	TRBJ2-1	TRBV2	TGTGCCAGCTCCGGGGACTACAATGAGCAGTTCTTC	CASSGDYNEQFF
-	-	TRBJ2-5	TRBV12-3/TRBV12-4	TGTGCCAGCAGCCCGGGATCCCATCCCGTCCAAGAGACCCAGTACTTC	CASSPGSHPVQETQYF
TRBD2	few	TRBJ2-7	TRBV7-6	TGTGCCAGCAGTCATGGGGGAGGGCGTCTCGAGCAGTACTTC	CASSHGGGRLEQYF
-	many	TRBJ1-1	TRBV6-1	TGTGCCAGCAGGGGGACGGGGAACACTGAAGCTTTCTTT	CASRGTGNTEAFF
-	-	TRBJ2-3	TRBV7-8	TGTGCCAGCAGCTTACCGGGGGCCCCACGCACAGATACGCAGTATTTT	CASSLPGAPRTDTQYF
TRBD2	few	TRBJ2-1	TRBV10-3	TGTGCCATCAGTGAGTCAGCCAGGGTCCGGGGGGATGAGCAGTTCTTC	CAISESARVRGDEQFF
-	-	TRBJ2-1	TRBV20-1	TGCAGTGCTCCCGGCCTGCGAGGGGCCTACAATGAGCAGTTCTTC	CSAPGLRGAYNEQFF
TRBD2	-	TRBJ2-2	TRBV11-2	TGTGCCAGCAGCTTAGGAACGGGACTAGCGGTGAACACCGGGGAGCTGTTTTTT	CASSLGTGLAVNTGELFF
TRBD1	few	TRBJ2-3	TRBV9	TGTGCCAGCAGCGTAGGGGGACAGGGGAAAGATACGCAGTATTTT	CASSVGGQGKDTQYF
-	-	TRBJ1-1	TRBV5-4	TGTGCCAGCAGCTTCTTCGAGGGCACTGAAGCTTTCTTT	CASSFFEGTEAFF
-	-	TRBJ2-7	TRBV6-1	TGTGCCAGCGGCCAAGGCGGGTCTCGCTACGAGCAGTACTTC	CASGQGGSRYEQYF
-	few	TRBJ1-1	TRBV20-1	TGCAGTGCTAGAGATGAGACCGGGAACACTGAAGCTTTCTTT	CSARDETGNTEAFF
TRBD2	few	TRBJ2-1	TRBV20-1	TGCAGTGCTGCAAGACCGGGACTAGATAACTATGAGCAGTTCTTC	CSAARPGLDNYEQFF
-	few	TRBJ2-5	TRBV28	TGTGCCAGCGTCTGGGGCCAGCAAGAGACCCAGTACTTC	CASVWGQQETQYF
-	-	TRBJ2-3	TRBV5-5	TGTGCCAGCAGCTTGGGGAGGATAGCAGGCACAGATACGCAGTATTTT	CASSLGRIAGTDTQYF
TRBD2	few	TRBJ2-3	TRBV20-1	TGCAGTGCTAGACCTATTCCTGCGGGAGGAGTTGCAGATACGCAGTATTTT	CSARPIPAGGVADTQYF
TRBD2	-	TRBJ2-1	TRBV20-1	TGCAGTGCTCCCCGACTAGCGGAGGGTGAGCAGTTCTTC	CSAPRLAEGEQFF
TRBD1	few	TRBJ2-6	TRBV7-2	TGTGCCAGCAGCCGGACAGGGTCTTCTGGGGCCAACGTCCTGACTTTC	CASSRTGSSGANVLTF
-	few	TRBJ2-1	TRBV5-1	TGCGCCAGCAGCTTGTTTACTAGTGGCACCTACAATGAGCAGTTCTTC	CASSLFTSGTYNEQFF
TRBD2	once	TRBJ2-3	TRBV15	TGTGCCACCAGCAGCCTAACTAGCGGGAACACAGATACGCAGTATTTT	CATSSLTSGNTDTQYF
-	few	TRBJ1-5	TRBV19	TGTGCCAGTAGGGAACCCGGGATTTTCAATCAGCCCCAGCATTTT	CASREPGIFNQPQHF
-	few	TRBJ2-7	TRBV4-3	TGCGCCAGCAGCCAAGATGTCTGGGGCAAGTACGAGCAGTACTTC	CASSQDVWGKYEQYF
-	few	TRBJ2-3	TRBV5-1	TGCGCCAGCAGCTTTGTCGCGCGGAGGGGAGATACGCAGTATTTT	CASSFVARRGDTQYF
-	few	TRBJ2-7	TRBV28	TGTGCCAGCAGTTTACGCAGGGTTGGCTACGAGCAGTACTTC	CASSLRRVGYEQYF
TRBD2	many	TRBJ2-7	TRBV5-1	TGCGCCAGCAGCCCTGGACTAGCCGGCGAGCAGTACTTC	CASSPGLAGEQYF
-	many	TRBJ2-2	TRBV12-3/TRBV12-4	TGTGCCAGCAGTTCAGGGTCCGGGGAGCTGTTTTTT	CASSSGSGELFF
TRBD1	few	TRBJ2-5	TRBV15	TGTGCCACCAGCAGAGCAGGGGGCCTTCAAGAGACCCAGTACTTC	CATSRAGGLQETQYF
TRBD2	-	TRBJ2-7	TRBV5-1	TGCGCCAGCAGCTTAATGGCTAGCGGGAGTTCGTACGAGCAGTACTTC	CASSLMASGSSYEQYF
-	few	TRBJ2-3	TRBV7-2	TGTGCCAGCAGCGCCCGGGTCCAAGATACGCAGTATTTT	CASSARVQDTQYF
TRBD2	-	TRBJ2-5	TRBV12-3/TRBV12-4	TGTGCCAGCAGTTTCCCTAGCGGGAGGGCCGAAGCCAGATACCCAGAGACCCAGTACTTC	CASSFPSGRAEARYPETQYF
-	-	TRBJ1-6	TRBV14	TGTGCCAGCAGCCAAGTTTGGGACAACTATAATTCACCCCTCCACTTT	CASSQVWDNYNSPLHF
TRBD2	-	TRBJ2-5	TRBV5-1	TGCGCCAGCAGCTTGACGACTAGCGCGCAAGAGACCCAGTACTTC	CASSLTTSAQETQYF
TRBD2	many	TRBJ2-2	TRBV3-1	TGTGCCAGCAGCCTAACAAGCGGGAGGTACACCGGGGAGCTGTTTTTT	CASSLTSGRYTGELFF
-	few	TRBJ1-5	TRBV12-3/TRBV12-4	TGTGCCAGCAGTTCCCCTACAGGTAGCAATCAGCCCCAGCATTTT	CASSSPTGSNQPQHF